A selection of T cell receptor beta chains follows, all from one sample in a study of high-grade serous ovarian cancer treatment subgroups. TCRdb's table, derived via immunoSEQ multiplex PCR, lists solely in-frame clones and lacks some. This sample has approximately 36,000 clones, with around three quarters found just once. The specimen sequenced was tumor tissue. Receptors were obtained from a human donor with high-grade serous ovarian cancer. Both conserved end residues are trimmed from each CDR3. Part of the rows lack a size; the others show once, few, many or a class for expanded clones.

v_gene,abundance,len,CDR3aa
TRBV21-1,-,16,ASSKLIPTGGGTDTQY
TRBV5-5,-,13,ASSYTGFLTGELF
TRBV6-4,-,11,ASSADLGETQY
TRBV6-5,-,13,ASSYAGGSNQPQH
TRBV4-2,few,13,ASSFTRTWTGELF
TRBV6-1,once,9,ASNGGRAQY
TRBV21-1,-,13,ASSKIRDRGYEQY
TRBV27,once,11,ASSLQINTEAF
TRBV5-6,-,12,ASSLAVGSLQQF
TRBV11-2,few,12,ASSSGLGAYEQY
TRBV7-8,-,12,ASSKRGRENEQF
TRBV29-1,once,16,SAQPGQGGRRFSNEQF
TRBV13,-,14,ASSRPTSGGYNEQF
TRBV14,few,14,ASSARTTVRHYGYT
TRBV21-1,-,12,ATPGSPDTGELF
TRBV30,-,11,AWSTRVPGELF
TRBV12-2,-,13,ASRKVRTGINEQY
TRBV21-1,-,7,ASSPFQY
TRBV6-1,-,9,ASSGYYEQY
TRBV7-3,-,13,ASASGTGKQETQY
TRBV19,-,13,ASSIRTSGPYEQY
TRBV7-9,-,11,ASRGGMNTEAF